The next 9 T cell receptor beta chains were all read from a single sample in a study of identical twins. MiXCR, applied by TCRdb to the 5' RACE reads, yields one record per CDR3 protein. This sample has 1.5 million to 2 million distinct CDR3 sequences, with about 32% found just once. Sequencing was carried out using cord blood. The receptor set was obtained from a newborn girl in good health.

The J gene is TRBJ2-1, the V gene TRBV20-1, with 11 bases matching TRBD2. The CDR3 extends over 15 amino acids. The ends lost 3 bases at V and 6 bases at J; junction bases unmatched: 7. CDR1 and CDR2 (germline): DFQATT, SNEGSKA (reference sequence). CDR3 bases: TGCAGTGCTAGGATCGGGACTAGCGGCGTCAATGAGCAGTTCTTC. The encoded protein is CSARIGTSGVNEQFF.

With respect to this clonotype: One end of the junction fails to match germline, which may point to a read error. The J gene is TRBJ2-1, the V gene TRBV11-2, with D possibly being TRBD1 or TRBD2 (5 bases each). In germline, CDR1 is SGHAT, CDR2 FQNNGV. The CDR3 is 17 residues long. This CDR3 is CANSLDGRGSLYNEQFF. The DNA of the CDR3 is TGTGCCAACAGCTTAGATGGTCGGGGCAGCCTATACAATGAGCAGTTCTTC.

The V call is TRBV10-3, the J call TRBJ2-7; possible D gene TRBD2, 5 bases. Trimming removed 5 bases at V and 2 bases at J, with 10 bases between. The CDR3 loop spans 13 amino acids. The germline gives CDR1 ENHRY, CDR2 SYGVKD. CDR3 amino acids: CAISLSGAYEQYF. DNA of the CDR3: TGTGCCATCAGTCTAAGCGGAGCCTACGAGCAGTACTTC.

This clonotype was counted a few times. V usage is TRBV12-3 or TRBV12-4 and J usage is TRBJ2-5; 12 bases are shared with TRBD2. The J call may be in error: the DNA end matches TRBJ2-7 better. This CDR3 region has 16 residues. In DNA, the CDR3 is TGTGCCAGCAGTTCTCCCCGACTAGCGGGGGTCTCCGAGCAGTACTTC. Protein product: CASSSPRLAGVSEQYF.

The chain couples TRBV5-1 to TRBJ2-1, with TRBD2 matching 8 bases. J lost 10 bases, V lost 1 base, and 19 bases had no gene match. Germline V gene lookup returns CDR1 SGHRS and CDR2 YFSETQ. The length of the CDR3 is 18 residues. In nucleotides, the CDR3 is TGCGCCAGCAGCTTGATACACCGGGGAGAAGCGGGAGACTACGAGCAGTTCTTC. This encodes CASSLIHRGEAGDYEQFF.

The chain carries TRBV4-1 and TRBJ2-5; TRBD2 matches 7 bases. Per germline, CDR1 MGHRA and CDR2 YSYEKL. V lost 6 bases to trimming and J lost 11 bases; unmatched junction nucleotides: 15. The CDR3 loop spans 14 amino acids. Here the CDR3 DNA reads TGCGCCAGCAGACCCCTAGCGGTTTACAATGAGCAGTACTTC. Protein product: CASRPLAVYNEQYF.

This sequence joins TRBV20-1 and TRBJ2-7; 8 nucleotides align to TRBD1. Per germline, CDR1 DFQATT and CDR2 SNEGSKA (reference sequence). The CDR3 has 14 residues. V trimming: 3 bases; J trimming: 2 bases; junction bases outside the gene matches: 6. As DNA, the CDR3 is TGCAGTGCTAGCCCCCCGACAGGGGCCTACGAGCAGTACTTC. Translated: CSASPPTGAYEQYF.

A remark on this clonotype: A read error may be the cause here, since a much bigger clone is one base away. The rearrangement links TRBV2 to TRBJ2-7; 8 bases match TRBD2. Germline loops: CDR1 SNHLY, CDR2 FYNNEI. This CDR3 comprises 13 residues. CDR3 protein: CASNEAGVYEQYF. CDR3 sequence (DNA): TGTGCCAGCAATGAAGCGGGAGTTTACGAGCAGTACTTC. Drawing the rest from reference TRBV2 and TRBJ2-7, the complete variable domain is EPEVTQTPSHQVTQMGQEVILRCVPISNHLYFYWYRQILGQKVEFLVSFYNNEISEKSEIFDDQFSVERPDGSNFTLKIRSTKLEDSAMYFCASNEAGVYEQYFGPGTRLTVT.

This clonotype was seen ten or more times. The chain joins TRBV10-3 to TRBJ2-7; 7 bases fit TRBD1. This CDR3 spans 14 amino acids. The V gene's germline CDR1 is ENHRY and CDR2 SYGVKD. The V gene end was trimmed by 4 bases and the J gene end by 4 bases; junction bases not matched to a gene: 7. CDR3 loop: CAISVPGQPYEQYF. The CDR3 DNA sequence: TGTGCCATCAGTGTACCGGGACAGCCTTACGAGCAGTACTTC.